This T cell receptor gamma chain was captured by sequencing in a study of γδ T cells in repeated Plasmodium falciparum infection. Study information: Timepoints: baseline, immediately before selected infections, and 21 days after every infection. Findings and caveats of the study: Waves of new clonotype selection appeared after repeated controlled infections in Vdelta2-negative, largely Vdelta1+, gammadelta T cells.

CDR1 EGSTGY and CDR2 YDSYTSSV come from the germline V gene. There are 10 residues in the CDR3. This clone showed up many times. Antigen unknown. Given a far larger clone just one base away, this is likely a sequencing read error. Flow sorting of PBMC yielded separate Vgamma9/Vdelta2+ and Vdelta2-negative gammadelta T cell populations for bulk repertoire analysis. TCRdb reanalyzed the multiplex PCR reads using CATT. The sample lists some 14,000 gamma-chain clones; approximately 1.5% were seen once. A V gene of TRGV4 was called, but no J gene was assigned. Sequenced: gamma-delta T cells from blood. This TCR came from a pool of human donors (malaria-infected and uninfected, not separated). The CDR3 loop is CAAWEHGLVF. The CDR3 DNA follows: TGTGCCGCCTGGGAACACGGTTTGGTCTTT.